These T cell receptor beta chains were read from a single sample in a study of cytomegalovirus exposure and HLA in healthy donors. Assay: immunoSEQ multiplex PCR; the TCRdb copy retains only in-frame clones and omits some. Seen here are around 100,000 clones, around two thirds observed once, and the top ten hold 3.8%. Sequenced sample: PBMCs. The receptors derive from a man aged 25 to 45 in good health and CMV-seropositive. Both conserved end residues are trimmed from each CDR3.

j_call | v_call | cdr3_aa
TRBJ2-5 | TRBV5-1 | ASSLRGSAYQETQY
TRBJ2-3 | TRBV13 | ASSRLKVAGGPRTDTQY
TRBJ2-3 | TRBV14 | ASSANRDSGSTDTQY
TRBJ1-3 | TRBV19 | ASSSDSFSGNTIY
TRBJ2-7 | TRBV12-2 | GTDSPYSYEQY
TRBJ2-5 | TRBV10-3 | AISEPDRDEETQY
TRBJ1-1 | TRBV12-5 | ASARGVPPNTEAF
TRBJ1-6 | TRBV11-1 | ASSLQGDNSPLH
TRBJ2-3 | TRBV29-1 | SVELAGGLTQY
TRBJ2-3 | TRBV5-1 | ASSAGTGGADTQY
TRBJ1-2 | TRBV4-1 | ASSPGQSIYGYT
TRBJ1-1 | TRBV7-9 | ASSFGPPNTEAF
TRBJ1-3 | TRBV25-1 | ASSEDRGPGNTIY
TRBJ2-7 | TRBV6-1 | ASSRGTYEQY
TRBJ2-1 | TRBV7-3 | ASSLTSGGADEQF
TRBJ2-1 | TRBV7-3 | ASSRSGASHNEQF
TRBJ2-5 | TRBV7-2 | ASSLVSSGAQETQY
TRBJ1-1 | TRBV6-1 | AIASRAMNTEAF
TRBJ2-1 | TRBV27 | ASSSTGTGHEQF
TRBJ2-1 | TRBV4-1 | ASSQDFGGGAFEQF
TRBJ1-2 | TRBV6-5 | ASSYHGGADYGYT
TRBJ1-2 | TRBV6-5 | ASSYGGEGYT
TRBJ1-2 | TRBV28 | ASSLSLSGYT
TRBJ1-2 | TRBV19 | ATSPWDRPNYGYT
. | TRBV10-3 | AIKSSGGSSYEQY
TRBJ1-3 | TRBV6-4 | ASSQGNTIY
TRBJ2-1 | TRBV18 | ASSLHATGTGESEQF
TRBJ2-2 | TRBV7-8 | ASSSKRLGTGELF
TRBJ1-5 | TRBV6-5 | ASKKEGGNQPQH
TRBJ2-5 | TRBV10-3 | AITAGVGETQY
TRBJ2-2 | TRBV4-1 | ASSQEAYRANTGELF
TRBJ2-7 | TRBV7-6 | ASSSGLESSYEQY